The 16 T cell receptor beta chains below were found in one sample sequenced in a study of neurological immune-mediated disorders. One entry per CDR3 protein, called by TCRdb with MiXCR from the 5' RACE reads. The data show around 29,000 distinct CDR3 sequences, with about 12% seen just once and about 5.6% held by the top ten. Sequencing was carried out using PBMCs. The receptors come from a woman aged 55-75 years in good health.

This clonotype was seen many times. In DNA form, the CDR3 reads TGCAGTGCTAGAAAGGGGGACAGGGAGGGTTCACCCCTCCACTTT. Translating it yields CSARKGDREGSPLHF. This chain links TRBV20-1 with TRBJ1-6, with TRBD1 identical over 9 bases. This CDR3 comprises 15 residues. CDR1 is DFQATT, CDR2 SNEGSKA, per germline (reference sequence). The trim removed 2 bases at V and 9 bases at J, leaving 8 bases unmatched.

This clonotype was seen at least ten times. V is TRBV4-1 and J is TRBJ1-2, with TRBD1 as a possible D gene (6 bases). The CDR3 extends over 19 amino acids. The V gene's germline CDR1 is MGHRA and CDR2 YSYEKL. V was clipped by 3 bases and J by 3 bases, with 26 bases between them. The DNA of the CDR3 is TGCGCCAGCAGCCAGGCCCGGTTCAAAAACAGGGAAGGGGACTATGGCTACACCTTC. The encoded protein is CASSQARFKNREGDYGYTF.

Of note for this clonotype: The CDR3 does not close with the conserved phenylalanine or tryptophan, likely indicating a read error. This chain connects TRBV5-1 to TRBJ1-4; D gene ambiguous. Germline CDR1 is SGHRS and CDR2 is YFSETQ. Trimming pared 3 bases from V and 3 bases from J, leaving 9 bases between. The length of the CDR3 is 14 residues. The CDR3 loop is CASSSGMANEKLFL. The CDR3 nucleotides are TGCGCCAGCAGCTCCGGGATGGCTAATGAAAAACTGTTTCTT.

At least ten counts were recorded for this clonotype. The chain carries TRBV7-8 and TRBJ2-3; D might be TRBD1 or TRBD2, each matching 5 bases. Trimming took off 1 base at V and 1 base at J, with 18 bases between the two ends. Germline-derived CDR1 and CDR2 are SGHVS and FQNEAQ. The CDR3 length is 18 residues. CDR3 sequence (DNA): TGTGCCAGCAGCTTAGACGGCTGGGGGTCAGGAGGCACAGATACGCAGTATTTT. Amino acid sequence: CASSLDGWGSGGTDTQYF. Drawing the rest from reference TRBV7-8 and TRBJ2-3, the complete variable domain is GAGVSQSPRYKVAKRGQDVALRCDPISGHVSLFWYQQALGQGPEFLTYFQNEAQLDKSGLPSDRFFAERPEGSVSTLKIQRTQQEDSAVYLCASSLDGWGSGGTDTQYFGPGTRLTVL.

J is TRBJ1-1 and V is TRBV7-9; unclear D gene. Germline loops: CDR1 SEHNR, CDR2 FQNEAQ (reference sequence). This CDR3 has 12 residues. V lost 0 bases and J lost 14, with 13 bases in between. The CDR3 DNA reads TGTGCCAGCAGCTTAGCGCCCACTGAATCCTTCTTT. Protein sequence: CASSLAPTESFF.

This clonotype was picked up many times. CDR3 in amino acids: CASSYLRGSDETQYF. The CDR3 region has the DNA TGTGCCAGCAGTTATCTCCGGGGGAGTGATGAGACCCAGTACTTC. The chain combines TRBV6-5 with TRBJ2-5; possibly TRBD2 for D (6 bases). The CDR3 has 15 residues. CDR1 and CDR2 (germline): MNHEY, SVGAGI. Deletions cut 3 bases from V and 5 bases from J, with 16 bases between.

This clonotype was recorded at least ten times. This sequence joins TRBV5-6 and TRBJ1-5; the D is unclear. CDR3 length: 15 residues. Trimming pared 0 bases from V and 0 bases from J, leaving 7 bases between. Germline V gene sequence: CDR1 SGHDT, CDR2 YYEEEE. For the CDR3, the DNA is TGTGCCAGCAGCTTGGAGCGATATAGCAATCAGCCCCAGCATTTT. This gives the protein CASSLERYSNQPQHF.

With regard to this clonotype: Germline and junction disagree at one end, which may indicate a read error. This chain links TRBV3-1 with TRBJ1-2, with a tentative D call TRBD1 (6 bases). The CDR3 spans 13 residues. The germline CDR1 and CDR2 sequences are LGHDT and YNNKEL (reference sequence). CDR3 coding DNA: TGTGTCAGCAGTCTACAGGGAGGACATGGCTACACCTTC. It specifies CVSSLQGGHGYTF.

This clonotype was counted ten times or more. V gene TRBV12-3 or TRBV12-4 combines with J gene TRBJ1-2; D ambiguous. V was trimmed by 4 bases and J by 4 bases, leaving 13 bases between them. This CDR3 is 14 amino acids long. The CDR3 reads CASSWGGAGYGYTF. As DNA, the CDR3 is TGTGCCAGCAGTTGGGGTGGAGCAGGCTATGGCTACACCTTC.

This clonotype was seen many times. The rearrangement uses TRBV7-9 and TRBJ2-1; weak D call: TRBD1 (7 bases). This CDR3 is built from 16 residues. V was pared by 5 bases and J by 2 bases, with 16 bases between. The V gene's germline CDR1 is SEHNR and CDR2 FQNEAQ (reference sequence). CDR3 nucleotide sequence: TGTGCCAGCAGCGCTAACACAGGGGAGGCCTACAATGAGCAGTTCTTC. This sequence encodes CASSANTGEAYNEQFF. Together with reference TRBV7-9 and TRBJ2-1, the CDR3 gives the full variable domain: DTGVSQNPRHKITKRGQNVTFRCDPISEHNRLYWYRQTLGQGPEFLTYFQNEAQLEKSRLLSDRFSAERPKGSFSTLEIQRTEQGDSAMYLCASSANTGEAYNEQFFGPGTRLTVL.

The sample holds many counts of this clonotype. This chain uses TRBV7-2 with TRBJ2-3; 7 bases are shared with TRBD1. J lost 9 bases, V lost 5 bases, and 11 bases had no gene match. Germline V CDR1 and CDR2: SGHTA, FQGNSA. This CDR3 has 14 residues. This CDR3 is CASSPGQAQDTQYF. The DNA of the CDR3 is TGTGCCAGCAGCCCCGGACAGGCGCAGGACACGCAGTATTTT. The full variable domain, in which reference TRBV7-2 and TRBJ2-3 provide the parts outside the CDR3, is GAGVSQSPSNKVTEKGKDVELRCDPISGHTALYWYRQSLGQGLEFLIYFQGNSAPDKSGLPSDRFSAERTGGSVSTLTIQRTQQEDSAVYLCASSPGQAQDTQYFGPGTRLTVL.

The chain couples TRBV29-1 to TRBJ1-1, with D maybe TRBD1 (5 bases). The ends were cut back, 3 bases at V and 5 bases at J, with 13 bases in the middle. Germline V gives CDR1 SQVTM, CDR2 ANQGSEA. The CDR3 is made up of 13 amino acids. The CDR3 nucleotides are TGCAGCGTTGACGCATTCGAGGGGACTGAAGCTTTCTTT. Translated, it gives CSVDAFEGTEAFF.

This clonotype occurred a few times. The V gene is TRBV11-1, the J gene TRBJ2-3; 9 bases align to TRBD2. Germline trimming cut 5 bases from V and 8 bases from J; bases unmatched to any gene: 23. Germline values: CDR1 SGHAT, CDR2 FQDESV (reference sequence). The CDR3 has 19 residues. In nucleotides, the CDR3 is TGTGCCAGCAGCGCGCCTCTACCGGGACTAGCCGCCCTATCGGGTACGCAGTATTTT. It specifies CASSAPLPGLAALSGTQYF.

The table lists this clonotype with many counts. The V call is TRBV14, the J call TRBJ1-1; D gene uncertain. V dropped 3 bases and J dropped 0 bases, with 11 bases sitting between them. The CDR3 extends over 15 amino acids. The germline gives CDR1 SGHDN, CDR2 FVKESK. The CDR3 region is CASSQAVRMNTEAFF. As DNA, the CDR3 is TGTGCCAGCAGCCAGGCCGTAAGAATGAACACTGAAGCTTTCTTT.

This clonotype was observed at least ten times. The chain couples TRBV7-2 to TRBJ2-2; D perhaps matches TRBD2 (6 bases). The CDR3 spans 15 residues. The germline V gene encodes CDR1 SGHTA and CDR2 FQGNSA. V lost 3 bases and J lost 1, with 9 bases in between. CDR3 loop: CASSFRDLNTGELFF. In DNA, the CDR3 is TGTGCCAGCAGCTTCCGGGACTTGAACACCGGGGAGCTGTTTTTT.

This clonotype was seen ten or more times. The rearrangement links TRBV7-2 to TRBJ2-3; 8 nucleotides line up with TRBD2. The CDR3 length is 16 residues. CDR1 and CDR2 (germline): SGHTA, FQGNSA. V gave up 0 bases and J gave up 6 bases; unmatched junction bases: 8. In DNA form, the CDR3 reads TGTGCCAGCAGCTTAGCAGGGACTAGTTTGCAGGATACGCAGTATTTT. Amino acid sequence: CASSLAGTSLQDTQYF.